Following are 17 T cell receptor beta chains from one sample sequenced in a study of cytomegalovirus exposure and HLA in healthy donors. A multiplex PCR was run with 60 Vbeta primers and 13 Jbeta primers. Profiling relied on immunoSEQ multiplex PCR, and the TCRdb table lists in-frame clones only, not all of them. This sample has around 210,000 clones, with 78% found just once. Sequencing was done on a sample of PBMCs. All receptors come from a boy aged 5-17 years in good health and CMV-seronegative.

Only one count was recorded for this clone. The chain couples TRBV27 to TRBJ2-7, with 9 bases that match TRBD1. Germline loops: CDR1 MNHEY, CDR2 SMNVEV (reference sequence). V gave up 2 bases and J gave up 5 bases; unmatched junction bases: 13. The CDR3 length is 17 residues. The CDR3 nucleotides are TGTGCCAGCAGTTTAATGTTGCCGGGACAGGGTTGGCACGAGCAGTACTTC. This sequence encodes CASSLMLPGQGWHEQYF.

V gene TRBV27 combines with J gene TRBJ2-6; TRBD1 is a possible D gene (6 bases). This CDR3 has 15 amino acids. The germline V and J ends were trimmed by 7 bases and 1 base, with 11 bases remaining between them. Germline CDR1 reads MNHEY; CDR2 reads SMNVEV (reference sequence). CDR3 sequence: CASTHRVSGANVLTF. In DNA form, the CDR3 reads TGTGCCAGCACCCACAGGGTATCTGGGGCCAACGTCCTGACTTTC.

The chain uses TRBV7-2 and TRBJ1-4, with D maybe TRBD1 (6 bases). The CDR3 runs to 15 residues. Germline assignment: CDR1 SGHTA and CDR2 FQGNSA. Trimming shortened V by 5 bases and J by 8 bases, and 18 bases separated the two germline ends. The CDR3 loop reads CASSPVGGPLEKLFF. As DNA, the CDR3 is TGTGCCAGCAGCCCTGTCGGGGGGCCGTTAGAAAAACTGTTTTTT.

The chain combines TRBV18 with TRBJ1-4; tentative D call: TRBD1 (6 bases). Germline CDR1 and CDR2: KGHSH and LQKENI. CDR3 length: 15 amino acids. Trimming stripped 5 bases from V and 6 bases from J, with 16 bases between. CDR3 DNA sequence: TGTGCCAGCTCAACGGGTAACAGGGAGTATGAAAAACTGTTTTTT. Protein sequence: CASSTGNREYEKLFF. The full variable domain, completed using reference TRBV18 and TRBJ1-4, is NAGVMQNPRHLVRRRGQEARLRCSPMKGHSHVYWYRQLPEEGLKFMVYLQKENIIDESGMPKERFSAEFPKEGPSILRIQQVVRGDSAAYFCASSTGNREYEKLFFGSGTQLSVL.

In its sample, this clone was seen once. CDR3 sequence (DNA): TGTGCCAGTAGTAGGGGACAGGGAACGGTCGTAGCTTTCTTT. This sequence encodes CASSRGQGTVVAFF. The chain combines TRBV19 with TRBJ1-1; 9 bases match TRBD1. The CDR3 is made up of 14 amino acids. The V gene end was trimmed by 4 bases and the J gene end by 10 bases; junction bases not matched to a gene: 10. The germline CDR1 and CDR2 sequences are LNHDA and SQIVND (reference sequence).

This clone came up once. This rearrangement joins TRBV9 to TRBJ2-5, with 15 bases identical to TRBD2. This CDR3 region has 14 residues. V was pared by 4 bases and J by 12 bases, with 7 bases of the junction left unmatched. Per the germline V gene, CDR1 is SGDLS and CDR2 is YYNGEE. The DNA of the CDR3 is TGTGCCAGCAGCCCGGGACTAGCGGGGGGCCCGGAGTACTTC. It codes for CASSPGLAGGPEYF. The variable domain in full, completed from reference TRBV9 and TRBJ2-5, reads DSGVTQTPKHLITATGQRVTLRCSPRSGDLSVYWYQQSLDQGLQFLIQYYNGEERAKGNILERFSAQQFPDLHSELNLSSLELGDSALYFCASSPGLAGGPEYFGPGTRLLVL.

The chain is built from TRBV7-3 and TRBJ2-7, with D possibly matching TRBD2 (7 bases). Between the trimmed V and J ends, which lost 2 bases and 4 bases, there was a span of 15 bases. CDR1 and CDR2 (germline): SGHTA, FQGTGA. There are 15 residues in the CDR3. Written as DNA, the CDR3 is TGTGCCAGCAGCTTACGCGGCGGGGGCTCATACGAGCAGTACTTC. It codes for CASSLRGGGSYEQYF.

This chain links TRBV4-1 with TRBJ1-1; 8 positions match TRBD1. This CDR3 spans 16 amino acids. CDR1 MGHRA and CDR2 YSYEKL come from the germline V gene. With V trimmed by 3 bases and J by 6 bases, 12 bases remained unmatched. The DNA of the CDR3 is TGCGCCAGCAGCCATTTTCCCTTGGGCAGGGGGCCTGAAGCTTTCTTT. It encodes CASSHFPLGRGPEAFF.

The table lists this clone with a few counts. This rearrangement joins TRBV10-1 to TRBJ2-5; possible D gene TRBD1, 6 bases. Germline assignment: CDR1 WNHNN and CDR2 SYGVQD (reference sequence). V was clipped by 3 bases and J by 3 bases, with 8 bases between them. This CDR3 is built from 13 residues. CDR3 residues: CASSDDRKETQYF. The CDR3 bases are TGCGCCAGCAGTGACGACAGGAAAGAGACCCAGTACTTC.

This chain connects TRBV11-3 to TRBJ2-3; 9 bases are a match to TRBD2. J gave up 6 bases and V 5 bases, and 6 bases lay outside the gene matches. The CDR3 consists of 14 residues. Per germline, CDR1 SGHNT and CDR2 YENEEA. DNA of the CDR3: TGTGCCAGCAGCCTTGGCGCGGGGGGGGATACGCAGTATTTT. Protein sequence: CASSLGAGGDTQYF.

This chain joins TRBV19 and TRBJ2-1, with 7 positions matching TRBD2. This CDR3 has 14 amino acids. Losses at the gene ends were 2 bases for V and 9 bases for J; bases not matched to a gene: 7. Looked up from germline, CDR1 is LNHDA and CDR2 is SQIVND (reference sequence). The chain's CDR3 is CASSISLAATEQFF. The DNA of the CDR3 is TGTGCCAGTAGTATATCCCTAGCGGCGACTGAGCAGTTCTTC.

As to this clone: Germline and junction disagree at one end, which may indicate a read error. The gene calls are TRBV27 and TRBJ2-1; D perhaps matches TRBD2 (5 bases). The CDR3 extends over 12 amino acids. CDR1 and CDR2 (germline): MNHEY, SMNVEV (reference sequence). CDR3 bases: TGTGCCAGCAGTCCCGGGAAGATAGAGGTGGTCTTC. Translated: CASSPGKIEVVF.

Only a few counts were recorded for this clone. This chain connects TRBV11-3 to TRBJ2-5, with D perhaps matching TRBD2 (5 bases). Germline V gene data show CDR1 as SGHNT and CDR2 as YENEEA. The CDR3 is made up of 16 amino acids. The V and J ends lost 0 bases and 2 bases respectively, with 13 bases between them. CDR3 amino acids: CASSLDPHREQETQYF. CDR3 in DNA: TGTGCCAGCAGCTTAGATCCGCACCGGGAACAAGAGACCCAGTACTTC. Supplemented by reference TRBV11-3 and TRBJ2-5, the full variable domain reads EAGVVQSPRYKIIEKKQPVAFWCNPISGHNTLYWYLQNLGQGPELLIRYENEEAVDDSQLPKDRFSAERLKGVDSTLKIQPAELGDSAVYLCASSLDPHREQETQYFGPGTRLLVL.

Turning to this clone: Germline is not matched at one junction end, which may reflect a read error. The CDR3 DNA reads as TGTGCCAGCAGCCAAGATTGGGGAGCGGAAGCTTTCTTT. Protein sequence: CASSQDWGAEAFF. The rearrangement joins TRBV4-1 to TRBJ1-1; unclear D gene. CDR1 is MGHRA and CDR2 is YSYEKL in the germline V gene. The CDR3 contains 13 residues.

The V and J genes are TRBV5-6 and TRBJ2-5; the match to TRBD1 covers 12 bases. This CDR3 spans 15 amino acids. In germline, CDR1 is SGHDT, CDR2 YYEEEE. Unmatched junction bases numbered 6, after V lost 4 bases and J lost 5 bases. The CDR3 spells CASSRGQGAFETQYF. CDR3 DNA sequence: TGTGCCAGCAGCCGGGGACAGGGGGCGTTTGAGACCCAGTACTTC.

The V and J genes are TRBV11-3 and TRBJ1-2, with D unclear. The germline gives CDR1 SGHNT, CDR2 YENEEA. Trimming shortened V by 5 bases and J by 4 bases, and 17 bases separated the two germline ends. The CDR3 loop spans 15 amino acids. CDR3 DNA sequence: TGTGCCAGCAGCCCCAGCGGGTACGAGGGCTATGGCTACACCTTC. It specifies CASSPSGYEGYGYTF.

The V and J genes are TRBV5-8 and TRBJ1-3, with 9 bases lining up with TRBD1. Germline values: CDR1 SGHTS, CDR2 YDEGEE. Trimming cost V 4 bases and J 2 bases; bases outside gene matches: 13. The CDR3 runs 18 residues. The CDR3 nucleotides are TGTGCCAGCAGCGCGGACAGGGGTGTTGGGGTTGCTGGAAACACCATATATTTT. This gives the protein CASSADRGVGVAGNTIYF.